This entry is about one TCR beta chain. Its cognate antigen is unknown. A multiplex PCR was run with 60 Vbeta primers and 13 Jbeta primers. Generated by immunoSEQ multiplex PCR, the TCRdb table keeps only in-frame clones and is missing some. Of over 150,000 clones listed, approximately 85% were seen once; the top ten hold 1.5% to 1.7%. The sample comes from a study of cytomegalovirus exposure and HLA in healthy donors. V lost 7 bases and J lost 1; bases outside the gene matches: 9. Germline V lookup: CDR1 SGHAT, CDR2 FQNNGV. This CDR3 spans 16 amino acids. Study-wide findings and caveats: It was likely that a cluster of highly shared sequence variants was a sequencing artifact. In a later analysis, productive TCRs from donors in an Asian-associated ancestry cluster reportedly carried fewer N-insertions than the cohort mean. Listed as cytomegalovirus-associated were over 150 TCR beta chains. Follow-up analysis later connected one missense variant in DCLRE1C with trimming of TCR beta V- and J-genes.

The chain is built from TRBV11-2 and TRBJ2-2; 7 bases map to TRBD2. Material: PBMCs. The sequence derives from a girl between 5 and 17 years old in good health and CMV-seropositive. The CDR3 sequence: CASKKTGGLNTGELFF. The CDR3 bases are TGTGCCAGCAAAAAGACGGGGGGTCTGAACACCGGGGAGCTGTTTTTT.